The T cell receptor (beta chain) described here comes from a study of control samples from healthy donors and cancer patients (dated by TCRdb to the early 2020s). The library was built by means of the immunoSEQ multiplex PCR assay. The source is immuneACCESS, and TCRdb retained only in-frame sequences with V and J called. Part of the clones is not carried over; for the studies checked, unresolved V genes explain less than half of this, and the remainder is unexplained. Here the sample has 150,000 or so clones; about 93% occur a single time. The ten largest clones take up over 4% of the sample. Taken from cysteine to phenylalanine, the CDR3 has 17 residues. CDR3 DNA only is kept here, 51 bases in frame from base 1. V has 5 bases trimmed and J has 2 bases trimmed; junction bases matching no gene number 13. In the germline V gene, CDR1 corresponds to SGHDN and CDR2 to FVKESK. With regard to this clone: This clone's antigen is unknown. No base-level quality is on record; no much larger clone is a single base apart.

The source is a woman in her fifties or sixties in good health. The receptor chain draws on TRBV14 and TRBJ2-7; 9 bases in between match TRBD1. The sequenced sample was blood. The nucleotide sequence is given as TGTGCCAGCAGCTCCGGGACAGGGACCATCCGGACCTACGAGCAGTACTTC. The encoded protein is CASSSGTGTIRTYEQYF.